These T cell receptor beta chains were read from a single sample in a study of cytomegalovirus exposure and HLA in healthy donors. Clones were sequenced by immunoSEQ multiplex PCR, and TCRdb holds only the in-frame ones, with some missing. The sample consists of approximately 120,000 clones, over 15% of them appearing once. The sample taken for sequencing was PBMCs. All receptors derive from a female donor in good health and CMV-seropositive. The CDR3 runs from the conserved cysteine through the conserved F or W. The order of the fields is clone size, D gene, CDR3 length, J gene, V gene, CDR3 DNA, CDR3 protein. The D gene is left open where the match is weak. Size is omitted from some rows. Given values are once, few, many or a class for expanded clones.

>NA|NA|12|TRBJ1-4|TRBV29-1
TGCAGCGTCGGGCGGGGGAATGAAAAACTGTTTTTT
CSVGRGNEKLFF
>NA|NA|12|TRBJ1-1|TRBV30
TGTGCCTGGAATCGGGTGAACACTGAAGCTTTCTTT
CAWNRVNTEAFF
>few|NA|14|TRBJ1-1|TRBV6-5
TGTGCCAGCAGATTAACGACAGCGAACACTGAAGCTTTCTTT
CASRLTTANTEAFF
>NA|TRBD2|14|TRBJ2-1|TRBV28
TGTGCCAGCAGATACGGGGGGGCCTTGAATGAGCAGTTCTTC
CASRYGGALNEQFF
>few|NA|12|TRBJ2-7|TRBV5-1
TGCGCCAGCAGCTTATCCACCTACGAGCAGTACTTC
CASSLSTYEQYF
>NA|NA|14|TRBJ1-1|TRBV2
TGTGCCAGCAGTGCGCGGGGGCGGAATAATGAAGCTTTCTTT
CASSARGRNNEAFF
>NA|NA|11|TRBJ1-1|TRBV7-3
TGTGCCAGCAGCTCAGGGGCTGAAGCTTTCTTT
CASSSGAEAFF
>NA|TRBD2|16|TRBJ2-7|TRBV9
TGTGCCAGCAGCGCCCGAGTAGCGGGGGGGTCCTACGAGCAGTACTTC
CASSARVAGGSYEQYF
>NA|NA|14|TRBJ1-2|TRBV7-9
TGTGCCAGCAGCTTCCAAGGGGCGGACTATGGCTACACCTTC
CASSFQGADYGYTF
>NA|TRBD2|14|TRBJ2-3|TRBV15
TGTGCCACCAGCAGAGATTCCCTAGCGGGTACGCAGTATTTT
CATSRDSLAGTQYF
>NA|NA|15|TRBJ2-1|TRBV7-9
TGTGCCAGCAGCTTAAGTACTGCAGGGGGGAATGAGCAGTTCTTC
CASSLSTAGGNEQFF
>few|TRBD1|17|TRBJ1-6|TRBV9
TGTGCCAGCAGCCCAAGGACAGGGGATCTCTATAATTCACCCCTCCACTTT
CASSPRTGDLYNSPLHF
>NA|TRBD1|15|TRBJ1-2|TRBV19
TGTGCCAGTAGTAAAAGGGACAGAACTAACTATGGCTACACCTTC
CASSKRDRTNYGYTF
>NA|NA|14|TRBJ2-3|TRBV7-3
TGTGCCAGCAGCTTAGCGGGGAGCACAGATACGCAGTATTTT
CASSLAGSTDTQYF
>few|TRBD1|17|TRBJ2-1|TRBV5-6
TGTGCCAGCAGCTTACTCCTTGACAGGGGACCTTACAATGAGCAGTTCTTC
CASSLLLDRGPYNEQFF
>NA|NA|15|TRBJ1-2|TRBV9
TGTGCCAGCAGCATGGACAGTGAATCCGCCTATGGCTACACCTTC
CASSMDSESAYGYTF
>few|NA|13|TRBJ2-5|TRBV6-5
TGTGCCAGCAGTCGCGTGACTGAAGAGACCCAGTACTTC
CASSRVTEETQYF
>NA|TRBD2|15|TRBJ2-7|TRBV19
TGTGCCAGTAGTAGGACTAGCGGGAGCTCCTACGAGCAGTACTTC
CASSRTSGSSYEQYF
>few|NA|15|TRBJ2-7|TRBV7-9
TGTGCCAGCAGCTTAGGGGCAGGGTTCTCCTACGAGCAGTACTTC
CASSLGAGFSYEQYF
>once|TRBD1|13|TRBJ2-7|TRBV7-3
TGTGCCACTGCCCGGGACAGGGAGAGCGAGCAGTACTTC
CATARDRESEQYF
>NA|TRBD1|14|TRBJ1-5|TRBV2
TGTGCCAGCAGTACGGGACAGTCCTATCAGCCCCAGCATTTT
CASSTGQSYQPQHF
>NA|NA|14|TRBJ1-1|TRBV9
TGTGCCAGCAGCGTAATCGGTGGGGGGACTGAAGCTTTCTTT
CASSVIGGGTEAFF
>few|NA|14|TRBJ2-5|TRBV28
TGTGCCAGCAGTACTGGACAGACAGGAGAGACCCAGTACTTC
CASSTGQTGETQYF
>few|NA|13|TRBJ2-7|TRBV4-3
TGCGCCAGCAGCCAAGAATATAGCCGCGAGCAGTACTTC
CASSQEYSREQYF
>few|NA|15|TRBJ1-1|TRBV6-6
TGTGCCAGCAGTTACTCGAGGACAGTGAACACTGAAGCTTTCTTT
CASSYSRTVNTEAFF
>few|TRBD1|14|TRBJ2-5|TRBV29-1
TGCAGCGTTGCCGCGGCAGGGGGCGAGGAGACCCAGTACTTC
CSVAAAGGEETQYF
>NA|TRBD2|16|TRBJ2-1|TRBV27
TGTGCCAGCAGTTTATCGGCTAGCGGGGGGCCCAATGAGCAGTTCTTC
CASSLSASGGPNEQFF
>few|NA|14|TRBJ2-5|TRBV18
TGTGCCAGCTCACCACCGGCAGGCCAAGAGACCCAGTACTTC
CASSPPAGQETQYF
>few|NA|13|TRBJ2-5|TRBV5-1
TGCGCCAGCAGCTTGGGGGGCCGGGAGACCCAGTACTTC
CASSLGGRETQYF
>NA|NA|14|TRBJ2-1|TRBV5-1
TGCGCCAGCACCAAAGAGAGCTCCTACAATGAGCAGTTCTTC
CASTKESSYNEQFF
>few|NA|11|TRBJ1-2|TRBV25-1
TGTGCCAGCAGACAGGGAAGTGGCTACACCTTC
CASRQGSGYTF
>few|TRBD1|17|TRBJ1-3|TRBV10-3
TGTGCCATCAGTGGACAGGGGGCTTCCCTATCTGGAAACACCATATATTTT
CAISGQGASLSGNTIYF
>few|NA|13|TRBJ2-5|TRBV2
TGTGCCAGCGCGGTAGAGACCCAAGAGACCCAGTACTTC
CASAVETQETQYF
>NA|NA|14|TRBJ1-1|TRBV9
TGTGCCAGCAGCCCCCAAGCGGGAGACACTGAAGCTTTCTTT
CASSPQAGDTEAFF
>NA|NA|13|TRBJ2-3|TRBV29-1
TGCAGCGCCGATTGGGAGGGCACAGATACGCAGTATTTT
CSADWEGTDTQYF
>NA|NA|15|TRBJ2-1|TRBV5-4
TGTGCCAGCAGCTTGGCAACTAGGGGGTACAATGAGCAGTTCTTC
CASSLATRGYNEQFF
>NA|TRBD2|15|TRBJ2-2|TRBV5-1
TGCGCCAGCAGCAGTCCTAGCGGGAGTACCGGGGAGCTGTTTTTT
CASSSPSGSTGELFF